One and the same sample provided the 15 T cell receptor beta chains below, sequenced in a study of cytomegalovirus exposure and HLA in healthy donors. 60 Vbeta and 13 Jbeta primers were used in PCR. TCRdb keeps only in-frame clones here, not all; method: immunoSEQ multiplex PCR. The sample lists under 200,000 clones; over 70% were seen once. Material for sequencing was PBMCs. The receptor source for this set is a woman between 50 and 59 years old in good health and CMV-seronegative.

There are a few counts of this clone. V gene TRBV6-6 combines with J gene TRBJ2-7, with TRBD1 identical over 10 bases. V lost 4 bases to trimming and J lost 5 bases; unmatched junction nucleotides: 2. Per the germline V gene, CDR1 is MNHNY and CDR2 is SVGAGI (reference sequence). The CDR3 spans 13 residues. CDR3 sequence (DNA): TGTGCCAGCAGTTCGGGACAGGGGAACGAGCAGTACTTC. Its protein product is CASSSGQGNEQYF.

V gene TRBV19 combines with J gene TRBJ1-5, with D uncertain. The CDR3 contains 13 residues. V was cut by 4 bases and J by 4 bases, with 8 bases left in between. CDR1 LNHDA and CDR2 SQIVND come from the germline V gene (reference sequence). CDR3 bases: TGTGCCAGTAGTAAATCAGTGAATCAGCCCCAGCATTTT. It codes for CASSKSVNQPQHF.

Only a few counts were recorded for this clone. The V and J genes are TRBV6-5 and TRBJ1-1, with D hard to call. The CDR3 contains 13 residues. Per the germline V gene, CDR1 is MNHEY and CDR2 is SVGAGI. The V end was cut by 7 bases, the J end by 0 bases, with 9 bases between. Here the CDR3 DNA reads TGTGCCAGCACTGAGAGTTTGAACACTGAAGCTTTCTTT. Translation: CASTESLNTEAFF.

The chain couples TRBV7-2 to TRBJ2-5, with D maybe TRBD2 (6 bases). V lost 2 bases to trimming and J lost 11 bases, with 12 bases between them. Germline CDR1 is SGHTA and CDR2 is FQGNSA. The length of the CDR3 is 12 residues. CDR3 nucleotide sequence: TGTGCCAGCAGCTTAAGCGGGCCCGTTCAGTACTTC. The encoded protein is CASSLSGPVQYF.

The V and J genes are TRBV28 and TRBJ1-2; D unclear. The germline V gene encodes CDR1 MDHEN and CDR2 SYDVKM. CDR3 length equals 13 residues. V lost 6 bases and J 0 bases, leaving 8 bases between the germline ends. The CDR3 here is CASSQWSNYGYTF. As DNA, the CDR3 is TGTGCCAGCAGCCAGTGGTCTAACTATGGCTACACCTTC.

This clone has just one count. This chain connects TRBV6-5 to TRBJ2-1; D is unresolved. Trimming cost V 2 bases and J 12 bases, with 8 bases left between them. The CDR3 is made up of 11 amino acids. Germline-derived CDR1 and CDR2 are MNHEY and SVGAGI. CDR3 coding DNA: TGTGCCAGCAGTTACGCCGGTCGGCAGTTCTTC. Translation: CASSYAGRQFF.

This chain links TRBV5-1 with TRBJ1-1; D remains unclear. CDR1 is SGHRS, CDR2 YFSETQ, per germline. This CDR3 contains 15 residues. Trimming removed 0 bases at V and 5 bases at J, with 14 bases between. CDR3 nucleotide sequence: TGCGCCAGCAGCTTGGATGCCGGGGTGGGAACTGAAGCTTTCTTT. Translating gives CASSLDAGVGTEAFF. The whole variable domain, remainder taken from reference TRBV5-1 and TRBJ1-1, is KAGVTQTPRYLIKTRGQQVTLSCSPISGHRSVSWYQQTPGQGLQFLFEYFSETQRNKGNFPGRFSGRQFSNSRSEMNVSTLELGDSALYLCASSLDAGVGTEAFFGQGTRLTVV.

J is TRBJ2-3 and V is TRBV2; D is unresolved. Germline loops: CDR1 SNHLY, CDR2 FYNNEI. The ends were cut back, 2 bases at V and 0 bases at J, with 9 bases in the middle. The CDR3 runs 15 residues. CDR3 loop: CASSERQVSTDTQYF. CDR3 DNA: TGTGCCAGCAGTGAAAGGCAGGTCAGCACAGATACGCAGTATTTT.

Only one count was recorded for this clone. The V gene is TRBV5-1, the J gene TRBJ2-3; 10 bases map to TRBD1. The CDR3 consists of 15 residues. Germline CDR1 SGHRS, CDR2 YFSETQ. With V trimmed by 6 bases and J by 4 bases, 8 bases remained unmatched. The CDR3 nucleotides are TGCGCCAGCAATTCTAGACAGGGGGCTCCAGATACGCAGTATTTT. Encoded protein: CASNSRQGAPDTQYF.

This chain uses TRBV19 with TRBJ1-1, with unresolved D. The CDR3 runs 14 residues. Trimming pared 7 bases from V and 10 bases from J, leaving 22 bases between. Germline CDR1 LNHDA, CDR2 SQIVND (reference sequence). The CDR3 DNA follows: TGTGCCAGTACTAATCTATTTGGTGGGCGGGGAGCTTTCTTT. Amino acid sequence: CASTNLFGGRGAFF.

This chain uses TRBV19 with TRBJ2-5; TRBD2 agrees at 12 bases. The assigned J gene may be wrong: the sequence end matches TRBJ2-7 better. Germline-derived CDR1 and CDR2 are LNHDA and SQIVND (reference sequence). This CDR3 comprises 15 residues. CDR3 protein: CASSISSGRGYEQYF. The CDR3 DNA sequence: TGTGCCAGTAGTATCTCTAGCGGGAGGGGTTACGAGCAGTACTTC.

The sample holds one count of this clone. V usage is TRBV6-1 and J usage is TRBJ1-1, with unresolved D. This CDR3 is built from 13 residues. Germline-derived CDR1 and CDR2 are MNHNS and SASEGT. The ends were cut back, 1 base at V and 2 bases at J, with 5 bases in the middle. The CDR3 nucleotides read TGTGCCAGCAGTGAAGGAGGAAACACTGAAGCTTTCTTT. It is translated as CASSEGGNTEAFF.

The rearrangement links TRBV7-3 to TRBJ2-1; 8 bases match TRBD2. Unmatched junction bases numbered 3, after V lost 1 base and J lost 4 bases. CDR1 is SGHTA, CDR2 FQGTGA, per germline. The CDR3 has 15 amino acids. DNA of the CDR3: TGTGCCAGCAGCTTAATGCGGGGGGCATACAATGAGCAGTTCTTC. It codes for CASSLMRGAYNEQFF.

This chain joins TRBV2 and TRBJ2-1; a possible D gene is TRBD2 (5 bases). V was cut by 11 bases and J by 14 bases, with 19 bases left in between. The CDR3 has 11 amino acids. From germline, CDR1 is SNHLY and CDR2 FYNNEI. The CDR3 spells CASHSLGPEFF. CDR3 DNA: TGTGCCTCCCACTCACTAGGTCCCGAGTTCTTC.

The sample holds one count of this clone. The CDR3 sequence: CASSLDAGAYEQYF. The DNA of the CDR3 is TGTGCCAGCAGCTTAGATGCCGGAGCCTACGAGCAGTACTTC. The chain couples TRBV7-8 to TRBJ2-7; D gene ambiguous. The CDR3 runs 14 residues. Germline V gene lookup returns CDR1 SGHVS and CDR2 FQNEAQ. V dropped 1 base and J dropped 2 bases, with 9 bases sitting between them.